This TCR beta chain derives from a study of blood T cell repertoires in COVID-19. Turning to the study itself: In each case, the material was cDNA or gDNA derived from T cells, B-cell-depleted T cells, or PBMCs.

As handled by the study authors: Estimated nucleated cell counts came from reference gene primer amplification. TCRdb's table, derived via immunoSEQ multiplex PCR, lists solely in-frame clones and lacks some. V, J and clone size are taken as reported in that table, and D and trimming were inferred from the DNA itself. This table holds some 310,000 clones, about nine tenths found once. The CDR3 contains 17 residues. Losses at the gene ends were 0 bases for V and 8 bases for J; bases not matched to a gene: 13. The germline V gene encodes CDR1 KGHSH and CDR2 LQKENI. The sequenced sample consisted of peripheral blood. The clonotype comes from a man aged 50-59 years with active or convalescent COVID-19. The chain joins TRBV18 to TRBJ2-1; 7 bases line up with TRBD1. The CDR3 nucleotides are TGTGCCAGCTCACCACCGAGTTCGAGGGGGCGCGGATATGAGCAGTTCTTC. It codes for CASSPPSSRGRGYEQFF.